This T cell receptor beta chain was recovered during a study of CD8 T cells in ankylosing spondylitis. Overall study findings and caveats: As for the disease-linked clones, they showed a CD8+ phenotype and occurred at relatively low frequencies in peripheral blood. From matched ankylosing spondylitis synovial fluid, disease-linked clones were reportedly recovered at significantly enriched levels. What seemed typical of ankylosing spondylitis blood was a TCR beta motif built from eight highly homologous variants.

CDR1 and CDR2 from the germline V gene are LGHNA and YSLEER. V was pared by 0 bases and J by 0 bases, with 11 bases between. This CDR3 is 17 amino acids long. Making the TCR beta libraries involved quantitative 5'-RACE with molecular barcodes. TCRdb redid the calling of the 5' RACE reads with MiXCR, one entry per CDR3 protein. The sample consists of roughly 230,000 distinct CDR3 sequences, 15% to 20% of them appearing once. Only a few counts were recorded for this clonotype. Its antigen is as yet unknown. The sequencing input was blood, either unsorted or a sorted T cell fraction (not recorded which). The sequence was collected from a male donor with ankylosing spondylitis or in good health (not recorded which). The chain uses TRBV4-3 and TRBJ2-2, with a tentative D call TRBD1 (6 bases). In nucleotides, the CDR3 is TGCGCCAGCAGCCAAGATGACAGGACTTCGAACACCGGGGAGCTGTTTTTT. It specifies CASSQDDRTSNTGELFF.